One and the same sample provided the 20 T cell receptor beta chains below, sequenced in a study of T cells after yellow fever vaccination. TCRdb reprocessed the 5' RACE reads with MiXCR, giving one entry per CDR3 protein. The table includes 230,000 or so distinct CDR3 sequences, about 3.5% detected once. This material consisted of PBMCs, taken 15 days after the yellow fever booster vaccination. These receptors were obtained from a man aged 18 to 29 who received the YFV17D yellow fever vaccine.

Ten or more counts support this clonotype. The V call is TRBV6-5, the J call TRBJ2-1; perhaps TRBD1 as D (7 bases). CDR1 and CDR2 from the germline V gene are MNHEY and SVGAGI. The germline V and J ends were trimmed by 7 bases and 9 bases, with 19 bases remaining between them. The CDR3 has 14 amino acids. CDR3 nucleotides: TGTGCCAGCATACGAGGAGGGGGCAAAGGTGAGCAGTTCTTC. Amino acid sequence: CASIRGGGKGEQFF.

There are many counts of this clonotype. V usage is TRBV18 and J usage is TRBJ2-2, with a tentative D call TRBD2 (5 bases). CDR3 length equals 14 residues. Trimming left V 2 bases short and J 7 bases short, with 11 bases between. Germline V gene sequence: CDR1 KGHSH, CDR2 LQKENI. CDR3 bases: TGTGCCAGCTCACCAGGGAGAGGAATCGGGGAGCTGTTTTTT. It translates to CASSPGRGIGELFF.

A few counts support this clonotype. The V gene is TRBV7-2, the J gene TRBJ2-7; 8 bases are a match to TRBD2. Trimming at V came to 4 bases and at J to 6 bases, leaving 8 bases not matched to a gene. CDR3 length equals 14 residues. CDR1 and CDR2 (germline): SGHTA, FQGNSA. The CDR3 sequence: CASSSPREGGEQYV. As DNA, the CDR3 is TGTGCCAGCAGCTCCCCCCGGGAGGGGGGCGAGCAGTACGTC.

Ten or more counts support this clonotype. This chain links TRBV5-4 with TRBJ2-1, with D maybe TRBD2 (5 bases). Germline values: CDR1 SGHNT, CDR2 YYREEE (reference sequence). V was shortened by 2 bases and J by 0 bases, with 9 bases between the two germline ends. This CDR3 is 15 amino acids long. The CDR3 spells CASSFEGSSYNEQFF. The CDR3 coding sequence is TGTGCCAGCAGCTTCGAGGGAAGCTCCTACAATGAGCAGTTCTTC. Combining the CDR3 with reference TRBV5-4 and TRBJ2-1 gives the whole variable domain ETGVTQSPTHLIKTRGQQVTLRCSSQSGHNTVSWYQQALGQGPQFIFQYYREEENGRGNFPPRFSGLQFPNYSSELNVNALELDDSALYLCASSFEGSSYNEQFFGPGTRLTVL.

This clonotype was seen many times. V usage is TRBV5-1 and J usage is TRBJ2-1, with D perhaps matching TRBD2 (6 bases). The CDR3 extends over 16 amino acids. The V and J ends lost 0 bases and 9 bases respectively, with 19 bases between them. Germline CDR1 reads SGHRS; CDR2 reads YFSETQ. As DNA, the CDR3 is TGCGCCAGCAGCTTGGGGGCGGGGCGAGGTGGTAGTGAGCAGTTCTTC. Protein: CASSLGAGRGGSEQFF. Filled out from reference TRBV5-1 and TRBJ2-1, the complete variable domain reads KAGVTQTPRYLIKTRGQQVTLSCSPISGHRSVSWYQQTPGQGLQFLFEYFSETQRNKGNFPGRFSGRQFSNSRSEMNVSTLELGDSALYLCASSLGAGRGGSEQFFGPGTRLTVL.

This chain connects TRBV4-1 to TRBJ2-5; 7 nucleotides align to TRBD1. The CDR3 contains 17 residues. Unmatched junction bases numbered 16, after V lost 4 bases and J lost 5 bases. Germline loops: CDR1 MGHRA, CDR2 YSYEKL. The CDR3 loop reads CASSRSRGQGQRETQYF. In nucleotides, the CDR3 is TGCGCCAGCAGCCGATCCAGGGGCCAGGGACAGAGGGAGACCCAGTACTTC.

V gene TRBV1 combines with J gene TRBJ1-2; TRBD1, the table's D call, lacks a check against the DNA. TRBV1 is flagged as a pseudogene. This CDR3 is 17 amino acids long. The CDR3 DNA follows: TGCACCAGCAGCCAAGAAACCCCCGGACAGGGATGGATGGGCTACACCTTC. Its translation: CTSSQETPGQGWMGYTF.

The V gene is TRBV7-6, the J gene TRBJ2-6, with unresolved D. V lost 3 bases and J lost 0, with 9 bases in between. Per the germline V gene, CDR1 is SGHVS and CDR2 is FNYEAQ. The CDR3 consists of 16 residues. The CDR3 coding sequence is TGTGCCAGCAGCTTTGGGCAGTCCTCTGGGGCCAACGTCCTGACTTTC. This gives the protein CASSFGQSSGANVLTF.

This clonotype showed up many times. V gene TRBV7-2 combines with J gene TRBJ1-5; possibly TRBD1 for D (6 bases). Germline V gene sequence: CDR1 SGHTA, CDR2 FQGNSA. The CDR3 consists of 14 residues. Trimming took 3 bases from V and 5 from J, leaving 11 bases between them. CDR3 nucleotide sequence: TGTGCCAGCAGCTTCGACGGGGGCTATCAGCCCCAGCATTTT. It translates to CASSFDGGYQPQHF.

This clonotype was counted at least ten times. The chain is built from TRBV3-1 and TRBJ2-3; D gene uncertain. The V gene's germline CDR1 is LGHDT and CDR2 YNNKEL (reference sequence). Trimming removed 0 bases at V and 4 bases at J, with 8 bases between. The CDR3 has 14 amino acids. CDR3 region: CASSQDLVSDTQYF. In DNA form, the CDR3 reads TGTGCCAGCAGCCAAGATCTCGTGTCAGATACGCAGTATTTT.

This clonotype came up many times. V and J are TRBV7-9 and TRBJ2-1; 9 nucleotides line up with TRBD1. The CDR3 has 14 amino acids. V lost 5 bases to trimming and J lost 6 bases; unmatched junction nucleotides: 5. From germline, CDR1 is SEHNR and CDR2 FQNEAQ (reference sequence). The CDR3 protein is CASSQRQGGNEQFF. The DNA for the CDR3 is TGTGCCAGCAGCCAAAGACAGGGGGGCAATGAGCAGTTCTTC.

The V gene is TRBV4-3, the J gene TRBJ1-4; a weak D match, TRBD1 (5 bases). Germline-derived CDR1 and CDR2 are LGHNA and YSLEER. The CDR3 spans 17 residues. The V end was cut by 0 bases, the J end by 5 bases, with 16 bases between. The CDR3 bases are TGCGCCAGCAGCCAAGAAGGAGCCGGGACGGGGAATGAAAAACTGTTTTTT. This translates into CASSQEGAGTGNEKLFF.

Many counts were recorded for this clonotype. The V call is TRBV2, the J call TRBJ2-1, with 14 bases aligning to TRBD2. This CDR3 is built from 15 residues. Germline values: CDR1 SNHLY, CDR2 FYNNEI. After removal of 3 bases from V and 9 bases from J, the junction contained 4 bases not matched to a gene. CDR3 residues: CASSETSGGAAEQFF. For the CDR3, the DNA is TGTGCCAGCAGTGAGACTAGCGGGGGGGCTGCTGAGCAGTTCTTC.

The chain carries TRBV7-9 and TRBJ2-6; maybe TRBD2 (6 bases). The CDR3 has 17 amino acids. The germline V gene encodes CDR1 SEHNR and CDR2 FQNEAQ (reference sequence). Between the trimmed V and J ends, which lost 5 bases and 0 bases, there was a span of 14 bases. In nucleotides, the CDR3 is TGTGCCAGCAGCCCTCGCGGGGTCCGCTCTGGGGCCAACGTCCTGACTTTC. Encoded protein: CASSPRGVRSGANVLTF.

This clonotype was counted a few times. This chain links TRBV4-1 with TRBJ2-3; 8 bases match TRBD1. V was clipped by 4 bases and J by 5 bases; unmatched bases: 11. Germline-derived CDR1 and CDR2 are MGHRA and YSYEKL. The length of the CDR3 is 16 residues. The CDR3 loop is CASSLTGTGGVDTQYF. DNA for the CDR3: TGCGCCAGCAGCCTAACCGGGACAGGAGGGGTAGATACGCAGTATTTT.

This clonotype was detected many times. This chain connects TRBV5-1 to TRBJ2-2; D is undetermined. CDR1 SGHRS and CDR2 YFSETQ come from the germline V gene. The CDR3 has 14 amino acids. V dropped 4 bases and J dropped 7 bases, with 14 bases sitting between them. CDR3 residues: CASSTVEGYGELFF. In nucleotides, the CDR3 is TGCGCCAGCAGCACTGTCGAAGGTTACGGGGAGCTGTTTTTT.

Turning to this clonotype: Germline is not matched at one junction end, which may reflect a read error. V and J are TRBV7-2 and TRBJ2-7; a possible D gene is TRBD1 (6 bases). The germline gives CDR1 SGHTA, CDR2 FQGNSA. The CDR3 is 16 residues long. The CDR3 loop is CASTLPGTTRSYEQYF. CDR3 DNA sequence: TGTGCCAGCACCTTACCTGGGACAACCCGATCCTACGAGCAGTACTTC.

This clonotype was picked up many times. CDR3: CASSEGAGAADTQYF. The CDR3, as DNA: TGTGCCAGCAGTGAAGGAGCGGGGGCCGCAGATACGCAGTATTTT. The chain joins TRBV6-4 to TRBJ2-3, with TRBD2 identical over 8 bases. The CDR3 has 15 residues. V dropped 3 bases and J dropped 4; count of bases not matched to a gene: 6. Germline CDR1 and CDR2: MRHNA and SNTAGT.

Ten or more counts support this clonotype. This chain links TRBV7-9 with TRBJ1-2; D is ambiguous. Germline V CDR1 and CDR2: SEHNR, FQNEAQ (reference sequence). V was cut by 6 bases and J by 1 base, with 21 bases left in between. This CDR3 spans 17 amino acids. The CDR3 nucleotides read TGTGCCAGCAGTCCCGGTGGTGGAGTCAGCCTTAACTATGGCTACACCTTC. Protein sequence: CASSPGGGVSLNYGYTF. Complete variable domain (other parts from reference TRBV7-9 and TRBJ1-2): DTGVSQNPRHKITKRGQNVTFRCDPISEHNRLYWYRQTLGQGPEFLTYFQNEAQLEKSRLLSDRFSAERPKGSFSTLEIQRTEQGDSAMYLCASSPGGGVSLNYGYTFGSGTRLTVV.

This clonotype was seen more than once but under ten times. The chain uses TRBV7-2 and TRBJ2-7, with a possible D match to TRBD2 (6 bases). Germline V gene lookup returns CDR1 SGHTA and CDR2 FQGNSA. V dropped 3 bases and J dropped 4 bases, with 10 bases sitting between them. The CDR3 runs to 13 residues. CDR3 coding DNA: TGTGCCAGCAGCTTGGAGGGGCGATACGAGCAGTACTTC. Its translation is CASSLEGRYEQYF.